This TCR beta chain was identified during a study of cytomegalovirus exposure and HLA in healthy donors. The V gene's germline CDR1 is MNHNS and CDR2 SASEGT. The CDR3 extends over 14 amino acids. V was clipped by 5 bases and J by 3 bases, with 11 bases between them. PCR involved 60 Vbeta and 13 Jbeta primers. The data were produced by immunoSEQ multiplex PCR, yet TCRdb's version contains in-frame clones alone and is incomplete. The profile shows roughly 150,000 clones, about four fifths of them singletons. The chain employs TRBV6-1 and TRBJ1-5, with D perhaps matching TRBD1 (5 bases). This sequence originates from a man aged 45 to 65 in good health and CMV-seropositive. The sample taken for sequencing was PBMCs. The CDR3 loop reads CASSSQGSNQPQHF. DNA of the CDR3: TGTGCCAGCAGTTCGCAGGGATCCAATCAGCCCCAGCATTTT.